The clone carrying this TCR beta chain was counted once. Its antigen is unidentified. The sample is drawn from a study of cytomegalovirus exposure and HLA in healthy donors. Regarding the study as a whole: The study found most TCR sequences rare, yet found some public TCRs in many donors.

V was trimmed by 0 bases and J by 10 bases, leaving 21 bases between them. This CDR3 region has 16 residues. Per germline, CDR1 MRHNA and CDR2 SNTAGT. PCR used 60 Vbeta primers and 13 Jbeta primers. How the authors handled the data: Around 83 million unique TCR beta chains, some 11 million shared, were counted in a later analysis. The assay was immunoSEQ multiplex PCR, and TCRdb's table has in-frame clones only and misses some. D and trimming were read from the DNA, whereas the V and J calls and clone size are those reported in that table. The profile shows approximately 150,000 clones, almost 75% of them singletons.

This TCR derives from a woman between 18 and 30 years old in good health and CMV-seropositive. Sequenced input: PBMCs. The chain is built from TRBV6-4 and TRBJ1-2, with D possibly being TRBD1 (6 bases). The CDR3, as DNA: TGTGCCAGCAGTGACTCGATCCGGCAGGGGCTGACTGCCTACACCTTC. It yields the protein CASSDSIRQGLTAYTF.